This TCR beta chain was sequenced during a study of PD-1 blockade in mismatch repair-deficient tumors. At the level of the study: All were previously treated, progressing patients with approximately 11 mismatch repair-deficient cancer types.

Mismatch repair deficiency was confirmed in all patients, by PCR or immunohistochemistry. TCRs were sequenced from three patients responding to pembrolizumab. The CDR3 has 16 residues. Looked up from germline, CDR1 is SGHNT and CDR2 is YYREEE (reference sequence). V lost 0 bases to trimming and J lost 6 bases, with 15 bases between them. General observations from the study: Rapid post-treatment expansion, then contraction, generally preceding radiologic response, marked tumor-resident clones.

Generated by immunoSEQ multiplex PCR, the TCRdb table keeps only in-frame clones and is missing some. The sample contains more than 85,000 clones, over 75% of which appear only once. To note about this clone: Antigen: not known.

The sequenced sample was peripheral blood, obtained approximately 36 weeks after starting pembrolizumab. This clonotype originated in an adult with mismatch repair-deficient cancer. The chain carries TRBV5-4 and TRBJ2-2, with D uncertain. CDR3 bases: TGTGCCAGCAGCTTGGCCGTGAATAAAGGGTCCGGGGAGCTGTTTTTT. Protein sequence: CASSLAVNKGSGELFF.